One and the same sample provided the 30 T cell receptor beta chains below, sequenced in a study of graft-versus-host responses after intestinal transplantation. Their antigens remain unidentified. Data came from immunoSEQ multiplex PCR; TCRdb stores just in-frame clones and leaves some out. Counted here are about 36,000 clones, roughly 94% occurring once; the ten biggest clones make up 0.2% to 0.25%. Sequences were derived from unstimulated CD4+ T cells sorted from spleen or lymph node cells, sampled before transplant. Every receptor here comes from a human donor who was the organ donor for an intestinal transplant.

The rearrangement joins TRBV18 to TRBJ1-5; D is ambiguous. With 2 bases removed from V and 0 bases from J, the gap between germline ends came to 20 bases. This CDR3 contains 19 residues. CDR1 and CDR2 (germline): KGHSH, LQKENI. The DNA for the CDR3 is TGTGCCAGCTCACCAGGGAGGAGGGTTGGAGGAATTAGCAATCAGCCCCAGCATTTT. Amino acid sequence: CASSPGRRVGGISNQPQHF.

This clone was observed once. The chain carries TRBV6-5 and TRBJ2-7; D remains unclear. This CDR3 spans 14 amino acids. Looked up from germline, CDR1 is MNHEY and CDR2 is SVGAGI. The V end lost 5 bases, the J end lost 5 bases, and 16 bases lay between the germline ends. The CDR3 loop is CASSNRGRTDEQYF. DNA for the CDR3: TGTGCCAGCAGTAACCGAGGCAGGACCGACGAGCAGTACTTC.

This chain uses TRBV19 with TRBJ1-3, with no clear D. The germline CDR1 and CDR2 sequences are LNHDA and SQIVND (reference sequence). Trimming stripped 6 bases from V and 2 bases from J, with 11 bases between. This CDR3 spans 14 amino acids. CDR3 in DNA: TGTGCCAGTAGGGAGGTCGGGCCTGGAAACACCATATATTTT. It translates to CASREVGPGNTIYF.

The V and J genes are TRBV7-2 and TRBJ2-7; no clear D. The CDR3 extends over 14 amino acids. CDR1 is SGHTA, CDR2 FQGNSA, per germline. The ends were cut back, 0 bases at V and 5 bases at J, with 11 bases in the middle. The CDR3 DNA is TGTGCCAGCAGCTTAGCGATCTACAGCGACGAGCAGTACTTC. This translates into CASSLAIYSDEQYF.

This chain joins TRBV11-1 and TRBJ2-7; maybe TRBD2 (6 bases). Trimming took 1 base from V and 3 from J, leaving 10 bases between them. The CDR3 spans 14 residues. Germline V gives CDR1 SGHAT, CDR2 FQDESV (reference sequence). The CDR3 here is CASSLGSSDYEQYF. The CDR3 region has the DNA TGTGCCAGCAGCTTAGGGTCTAGCGACTACGAGCAGTACTTC.

The chain uses TRBV30 and TRBJ1-1; D is possibly TRBD1 (5 bases). The CDR3 is 12 amino acids. CDR1 and CDR2 from the germline V gene are GTSNPN and SVGIG (reference sequence). CDR3 protein: CVLGTGNTEAFF. The CDR3 DNA is TGTGTCTTGGGGACCGGGAACACTGAAGCTTTCTTT.

The chain employs TRBV5-1 and TRBJ1-2; a possible D gene is TRBD1 (5 bases). V lost 4 bases and J lost 3, with 7 bases in between. This CDR3 contains 12 residues. Germline-derived CDR1 and CDR2 are SGHRS and YFSETQ. The CDR3: CASSPGHYGYTF. The CDR3 coding sequence is TGCGCCAGCAGCCCGGGACACTATGGCTACACCTTC.

The gene calls are TRBV6-1 and TRBJ1-6, with 7 bases lining up with TRBD1. Trimming took 2 bases from V and 6 from J; bases not matched to a gene: 1. The length of the CDR3 is 14 residues. Germline V CDR1 and CDR2: MNHNS, SASEGT. CDR3: CASSEQGGNSPLHF. CDR3 DNA sequence: TGTGCCAGCAGTGAACAGGGGGGTAATTCACCCCTCCACTTT.

This chain connects TRBV2 to TRBJ2-7, with D hard to call. In germline, CDR1 is SNHLY, CDR2 FYNNEI. The length of the CDR3 is 12 residues. Trimming took 6 bases from V and 5 from J, leaving 11 bases between them. CDR3 DNA sequence: TGTGCCAGCAGCGCCGGTACAGACGAGCAGTACTTC. Amino acids: CASSAGTDEQYF.

V gene TRBV10-3 combines with J gene TRBJ1-1; TRBD1 agrees at 7 bases. V was pared by 6 bases and J by 1 base, with 2 bases of the junction left unmatched. Germline V gene data show CDR1 as ENHRY and CDR2 as SYGVKD. The CDR3 runs 13 residues. The CDR3, as DNA: TGTGCCATCAGGACAGGGCCGAACACTGAAGCTTTCTTT. Protein: CAIRTGPNTEAFF.

The chain couples TRBV29-1 to TRBJ1-2; TRBD1 aligns across 7 bases. Germline assignment: CDR1 SQVTM and CDR2 ANQGSEA. V was clipped by 5 bases and J by 4 bases; unmatched bases: 4. The CDR3 has 12 amino acids. CDR3 amino acids: CSVQGGRYGYTF. The CDR3 bases are TGCAGCGTTCAGGGGGGACGCTATGGCTACACCTTC.

The rearrangement links TRBV11-3 to TRBJ2-5, with 14 bases aligning to TRBD2. J lost 4 bases, V lost 5 bases, and 9 bases had no gene match. The germline gives CDR1 SGHNT, CDR2 YENEEA. The CDR3 contains 17 residues. CDR3 nucleotides: TGTGCCAGCAGCCCCCGACTAGCGGGGGGGTTGGCAGAGACCCAGTACTTC. It translates to CASSPRLAGGLAETQYF.

This clone was picked up one time. This chain connects TRBV5-1 to TRBJ2-7; 10 bases are shared with TRBD1. This CDR3 has 15 residues. Germline V gene data show CDR1 as SGHRS and CDR2 as YFSETQ. With 0 bases clipped from V and 3 bases from J, the junction kept 3 bases outside the gene matches. The CDR3 is CASSLVGDRGYEQYF. The CDR3 bases are TGCGCCAGCAGCTTGGTGGGGGACAGGGGCTACGAGCAGTACTTC.

V and J are TRBV11-3 and TRBJ1-2; 8 bases align to TRBD1. Germline V lookup: CDR1 SGHNT, CDR2 YENEEA. V lost 4 bases to trimming and J lost 4 bases; unmatched junction nucleotides: 5. The CDR3 has 14 residues. The CDR3 DNA reads TGTGCCAGCAGCTATCAACAGGGGGGCTATGGCTACACCTTC. Its protein product is CASSYQQGGYGYTF.

J is TRBJ1-2 and V is TRBV5-6, with D perhaps matching TRBD1 (5 bases). V gave up 1 base and J gave up 5 bases, with 12 bases separating them. The CDR3 totals 14 residues. Germline values: CDR1 SGHDT, CDR2 YYEEEE. CDR3 bases: TGTGCCAGCAGCTTGTCAGGGAAGGTATATGGCTACACCTTC. The encoded protein is CASSLSGKVYGYTF.

This chain connects TRBV10-3 to TRBJ2-1; 8 positions match TRBD1. V was pared by 2 bases and J by 0 bases, with 0 bases of the junction left unmatched. Germline CDR1 ENHRY, CDR2 SYGVKD. The CDR3 runs 15 residues. The CDR3: CAISEGQGSYNEQFF. The CDR3 nucleotides are TGTGCCATCAGTGAGGGACAGGGCTCCTACAATGAGCAGTTCTTC.

J is TRBJ2-1 and V is TRBV5-1; TRBD2 aligns across 11 bases. Trimming took 4 bases from V and 3 from J; bases not matched to a gene: 3. Looked up from germline, CDR1 is SGHRS and CDR2 is YFSETQ. This CDR3 has 15 amino acids. The CDR3 nucleotides read TGCGCCAGCAGCCCTAGCGGGGGGCGCTACAATGAGCAGTTCTTC. Protein product: CASSPSGGRYNEQFF.

Here the CDR3 reads CAISESDRSSSYGYTF. The DNA for the CDR3 is TGTGCCATCAGTGAGTCGGACAGGTCGAGCTCCTATGGCTACACCTTC. The V and J genes are TRBV10-3 and TRBJ1-2; 7 bases map to TRBD1. The V gene end was trimmed by 0 bases and the J gene end by 4 bases; junction bases not matched to a gene: 8. The CDR3 extends over 16 amino acids. CDR1 is ENHRY, CDR2 SYGVKD, per germline.

The chain uses TRBV6-5 and TRBJ1-1; 8 positions match TRBD1. The CDR3 spans 15 residues. The V gene end was trimmed by 8 bases and the J gene end by 0 bases; junction bases not matched to a gene: 8. Germline-derived CDR1 and CDR2 are MNHEY and SVGAGI. The CDR3 region has the DNA TGTGCCAGCTCGCGGACAGGGTCTTTGAACACTGAAGCTTTCTTT. Amino acid sequence: CASSRTGSLNTEAFF.

V usage is TRBV27 and J usage is TRBJ2-7; D unresolved. The CDR3 has 18 amino acids. The V end was cut by 0 bases, the J end by 4 bases, with 22 bases between. Germline V CDR1 and CDR2: MNHEY, SMNVEV (reference sequence). DNA of the CDR3: TGTGCCAGCAGTTTATCGATATGGATAGGGAACCCCAGGTACGAGCAGTACTTC. Protein product: CASSLSIWIGNPRYEQYF.

The chain links TRBV18 to TRBJ2-3, with D tentatively TRBD1 or TRBD2 (6 bases each). CDR1 and CDR2 from the germline V gene are KGHSH and LQKENI. Trimming pared 5 bases from V and 4 bases from J, leaving 10 bases between. The CDR3 is made up of 13 amino acids. CDR3 DNA: TGTGCCAGCTCAGAGGAGGGGGCAGATACGCAGTATTTT. It translates to CASSEEGADTQYF.

The V call is TRBV7-9, the J call TRBJ1-1; tentative D call: TRBD1 (5 bases). V was clipped by 3 bases and J by 1 base, with 12 bases between them. Germline V CDR1 and CDR2: SEHNR, FQNEAQ (reference sequence). This CDR3 has 15 amino acids. The CDR3 DNA is TGTGCCAGCAGCTTTACTGGACAATCGAACACTGAAGCTTTCTTT. Its protein product is CASSFTGQSNTEAFF.

The V call is TRBV10-2, the J call TRBJ1-6, with 9 positions matching TRBD1. Germline CDR1 is WSHSY and CDR2 is SAAADI. The ends lost 7 bases at V and 8 bases at J; junction bases unmatched: 6. The CDR3 spans 14 residues. CDR3 sequence (DNA): TGCGCCAGCACCAAGACAGGGGGTGATTCACCCCTCCACTTT. It is translated as CASTKTGGDSPLHF.

The J gene is TRBJ2-1, the V gene TRBV28; possibly TRBD1 for D (5 bases). V was pared by 7 bases and J by 4 bases, with 14 bases between. Germline CDR1 MDHEN, CDR2 SYDVKM. The CDR3 has 14 residues. CDR3 nucleotides: TGTGCCAGCAAGGGGCTACAAGCTTACAATGAGCAGTTCTTC. The encoded protein is CASKGLQAYNEQFF. Full variable domain (remainder filled in from reference TRBV28 and TRBJ2-1): DVKVTQSSRYLVKRTGEKVFLECVQDMDHENMFWYRQDPGLGLRLIYFSYDVKMKEKGDIPEGYSVSREKKERFSLILESASTNQTSMYLCASKGLQAYNEQFFGPGTRLTVL.

V and J are TRBV6-1 and TRBJ1-2, with D perhaps TRBD1 (5 bases). Deletions cut 0 bases from V and 8 bases from J, with 13 bases between. The CDR3 runs 14 residues. Germline V gene sequence: CDR1 MNHNS, CDR2 SASEGT. Here the CDR3 DNA reads TGTGCCAGCAGTGAAGCGGTAGGGGCTGACGGCTACACCTTC. It encodes CASSEAVGADGYTF.

The V and J genes are TRBV20-1 and TRBJ2-1; D is ambiguous. The germline V gene has CDR1 DFQATT and CDR2 SNEGSKA (reference sequence). V was trimmed by 6 bases and J by 2 bases, leaving 5 bases between them. The CDR3 runs to 11 residues. CDR3 sequence: CSAQPYNEQFF. The CDR3 nucleotides are TGCAGTGCCCAGCCCTACAATGAGCAGTTCTTC.

The J gene is TRBJ1-2, the V gene TRBV27; D unclear. In germline, CDR1 is MNHEY, CDR2 SMNVEV (reference sequence). The CDR3 is 15 amino acids. Trimming left V 7 bases short and J 2 bases short, with 17 bases between. The CDR3 loop is CASKIMDEGNYGYTF. CDR3 DNA sequence: TGTGCCAGCAAGATCATGGATGAGGGAAACTATGGCTACACCTTC.

The chain links TRBV28 to TRBJ1-1; weak D call: TRBD1 (6 bases). The CDR3 is 13 amino acids. Germline V gene lookup returns CDR1 MDHEN and CDR2 SYDVKM. V was shortened by 7 bases and J by 0 bases, with 9 bases between the two germline ends. The CDR3 loop is CASTRQVNTEAFF. DNA of the CDR3: TGTGCCAGCACCCGACAGGTGAACACTGAAGCTTTCTTT.

The gene calls are TRBV27 and TRBJ2-5; D could derive from TRBD1 or TRBD2 (6 bases each). The germline V gene encodes CDR1 MNHEY and CDR2 SMNVEV (reference sequence). With 3 bases removed from V and 5 bases from J, the gap between germline ends came to 10 bases. This CDR3 has 13 amino acids. In DNA, the CDR3 is TGTGCCAGCAGTTTCACAGGGAGGGAGACCCAGTACTTC. Amino acid sequence: CASSFTGRETQYF.

The chain combines TRBV5-6 with TRBJ2-6, with a weak D call TRBD1 (5 bases). Trimming took off 0 bases at V and 0 bases at J, with 13 bases between the two ends. CDR3 length: 18 amino acids. CDR1 is SGHDT and CDR2 is YYEEEE in the germline V gene. This chain's CDR3 is CASSLVTSTASGANVLTF. The CDR3 DNA follows: TGTGCCAGCAGCTTGGTCACCTCGACAGCCTCTGGGGCCAACGTCCTGACTTTC.